One TCR beta chain is described in this entry. Its antigen is still unknown. This record belongs to a study of Ad26.COV2.S vaccination and SARS-CoV-2 variants. About the study: Once or twice, 56 days apart, Ad26.COV2.S was delivered intramuscularly. Points from the study as a whole: There was reportedly substantial breadth in spike-specific CD8+ and CD4+ T cell responses after vaccination.

Data came from immunoSEQ multiplex PCR; TCRdb stores just in-frame clones and leaves some out. The sample yields 350,000 to 550,000 clones, 80% to 90% seen once. The length of the CDR3 is 10 residues. V lost 5 bases and J lost 8, with 7 bases in between. Germline-derived CDR1 and CDR2 are SQVTM and ANQGSEA. Specified treatment: around 19 received Ad26.COV2.S at low or high dose, single or two shots; five or six received placebo; per-sample allocation not given. Material that was analyzed had been drawn on day 63 after the first vaccine or placebo injection. The origin of this receptor is a person aged 18 to 65 who received the Ad26.COV2.S COVID-19 vaccine or a placebo. Sequencing was performed on peripheral blood, taken in a trial of Ad26.COV2.S vaccine versus placebo. The V call is TRBV29-1, the J call TRBJ2-1; unclear D gene. CDR3 protein: CSVQRHEQFF. The DNA of the CDR3 is TGCAGCGTTCAGAGGCATGAGCAGTTCTTC.